One T cell receptor beta chain is described in this entry. Its antigen is unidentified. The sample belongs to a study of tumor and adjacent non-tumor tissue in lung cancer. Background on the study: Histology: under 15 adenocarcinoma, a couple of squamous cell carcinoma, 1 small cell lung cancer. Stage I to III disease affected roughly ten men and roughly 5 women aged about 31 to 76.

The template was RNA from unsorted bulk tissue. CDR3 length equals 17 residues. V lost 0 bases to trimming and J lost 2 bases, with 14 bases between them. Germline CDR1 is DFQATT and CDR2 is SNEGSKA (reference sequence). A modified ARM-PCR protocol with three rounds of nested PCR amplified TCRbeta. MiXCR was run by TCRdb on the multiplex PCR reads, yielding one entry per CDR3 protein. In the table there are some 100,000 distinct CDR3 sequences, 75% of which are singletons. General study findings and limits: Normal lung showed higher cumulative top 100 clone frequency than tumor.

Sequenced input: lung tumor tissue. The genes are TRBV20-1 and TRBJ2-6; maybe TRBD2 (6 bases). The TCR originated in a woman aged 60-75 years with non-small cell lung cancer. The CDR3 here is CSARDKRGLPGANVLTF. The CDR3 region has the DNA TGCAGTGCTAGAGATAAGAGGGGACTCCCTGGGGCCAACGTCCTGACTTTC.